The entry below describes one T cell receptor beta chain. The antigen is unknown. The length of the CDR3 is 14 residues. The germline V gene encodes CDR1 SEHNR and CDR2 FQNEAQ (reference sequence). With 5 bases clipped from V and 6 bases from J, the junction kept 5 bases outside the gene matches. Use of 60 Vbeta and 13 Jbeta primers characterized the PCR. Here immunoSEQ multiplex PCR was the method, and the copy in TCRdb shows in-frame clones only, minus some. The data hold approximately 190,000 clones, with roughly 85% observed a single time. This specimen belongs to a study of cytomegalovirus exposure and HLA in healthy donors. Whole-study context: Unique TCRs numbering 75 million to 95 million, obtained from HLA-typed donors, made up an early data release.

Study-wide findings and caveats: In the analysis, some V segments, TRBV6-2 and TRBV6-3 included, were excluded as indistinguishable. In vitro confirmation showed three CMV-associated chains to be CMV antigen specific. Reportedly, diagnosis of cytomegalovirus status by the classifier showed high specificity and sensitivity.

The gene calls are TRBV7-9 and TRBJ2-3, with 10 bases matching TRBD2. The sample comprised PBMCs. The receptor was isolated from a woman aged 18-29 years in good health and CMV-seronegative. CDR3 in amino acids: CASSPAGGPDTQYF. DNA of the CDR3: TGTGCCAGCAGCCCAGCGGGAGGGCCGGATACGCAGTATTTT.